Each of the 30 T cell receptor beta chains below was sequenced from the same sample in a study of shared clonotypes between healthy human individuals. Produced via immunoSEQ multiplex PCR; TCRdb's table is partial and in-frame only. The data contain 550,000 to 850,000 clones, 74% of them seen just once; the ten biggest clones take up 1.7%. The specimen sequenced was memory CD4+ T cells sorted from blood. Stated subset: CD45RA-negative fraction. The receptors originated from a woman aged 25-40 years in good health.

This clone was detected many times. V usage is TRBV7-8 and J usage is TRBJ2-1; no clear D. Germline lookup yields CDR1 SGHVS and CDR2 FQNEAQ. The ends were cut back, 0 bases at V and 5 bases at J, with 5 bases in the middle. This CDR3 is 13 amino acids long. The CDR3 reads CASSLAFDNEQFF. CDR3 nucleotides: TGTGCCAGCAGCTTAGCGTTCGACAATGAGCAGTTCTTC.

This rearrangement joins TRBV18 to TRBJ1-5; D remains ambiguous. The CDR3 runs to 14 residues. V was pared by 3 bases and J by 7 bases, with 13 bases between. Germline CDR1 is KGHSH and CDR2 is LQKENI. CDR3 in amino acids: CASSPDSVAQPQHF. The CDR3 DNA reads as TGTGCCAGCTCACCTGACTCAGTAGCGCAGCCCCAGCATTTT.

V is TRBV5-1 and J is TRBJ2-7; 14 nucleotides match TRBD2. The CDR3 has 14 amino acids. V lost 4 bases, J lost 6 bases, and 3 bases stayed unmatched. CDR1 is SGHRS, CDR2 YFSETQ, per germline. The CDR3 loop is CASSGGLAGAEQYF. The CDR3 coding sequence is TGCGCCAGCAGCGGGGGACTAGCGGGAGCCGAGCAGTACTTC.

This clone was seen at least ten times. Other DNA sequences in the same sample also yield this CDR3. This chain joins TRBV5-1 and TRBJ2-3, with TRBD2 as a possible D gene (5 bases). This CDR3 has 14 amino acids. The V gene lost 0 bases and the J gene lost 2 bases, with 7 bases spanning the gap. Per the germline V gene, CDR1 is SGHRS and CDR2 is YFSETQ. The CDR3 is CASSLAEVTDTQYF. CDR3 nucleotide sequence: TGCGCCAGCAGCTTGGCGGAGGTCACAGATACGCAGTATTTT. The full variable domain, in which reference TRBV5-1 and TRBJ2-3 provide the parts outside the CDR3, is KAGVTQTPRYLIKTRGQQVTLSCSPISGHRSVSWYQQTPGQGLQFLFEYFSETQRNKGNFPGRFSGRQFSNSRSEMNVSTLELGDSALYLCASSLAEVTDTQYFGPGTRLTVL.

The gene calls are TRBV4-2 and TRBJ2-7; D unresolved. The V end was cut by 1 base, the J end by 3 bases, with 7 bases between. Germline V CDR1 and CDR2: LGHNA, YNFKEQ. The CDR3 sequence is 13 residues long. CDR3 loop: CASSQGLNYEQYF. DNA for the CDR3: TGTGCCAGCAGCCAAGGTTTAAACTACGAGCAGTACTTC.

The V gene is TRBV4-1, the J gene TRBJ2-2; no reliable D call. The CDR3 totals 16 residues. Germline CDR1 and CDR2: MGHRA and YSYEKL. V lost 2 bases, J lost 5 bases, and 15 bases lay in between. The CDR3 sequence: CASSQSQHYFTGELFF. The CDR3 DNA reads TGCGCCAGCAGCCAATCTCAGCATTACTTTACCGGGGAGCTGTTTTTT.

The chain is built from TRBV5-1 and TRBJ1-1; a possible D gene is TRBD1 (5 bases). Per the germline V gene, CDR1 is SGHRS and CDR2 is YFSETQ. The ends were cut back, 5 bases at V and 3 bases at J, with 17 bases in the middle. This CDR3 is built from 15 residues. CDR3 sequence reads: CASRTTEGSYTEAFF. The CDR3 DNA sequence: TGCGCCAGCAGGACCACGGAGGGGTCGTACACTGAAGCTTTCTTT.

The chain employs TRBV7-3 and TRBJ2-1; D is unclear. The germline V and J ends were trimmed by 5 bases and 9 bases, with 14 bases remaining between them. Germline CDR1 reads SGHTA; CDR2 reads FQGTGA. This CDR3 region has 13 residues. The CDR3 DNA reads as TGTGCCAGCAGCGGTGGATCGCGTCGTGAGCAGTTCTTC. It yields the protein CASSGGSRREQFF.

The chain has TRBV10-2 and TRBJ2-5; the match to TRBD2 covers 12 bases. CDR3 length: 14 residues. Germline trimming cut 8 bases from V and 5 bases from J; bases unmatched to any gene: 6. The germline gives CDR1 WSHSY, CDR2 SAAADI. The CDR3 sequence: CASSLAGGPETQYF. The CDR3 DNA reads TGCGCCAGCTCCCTAGCGGGAGGGCCGGAGACCCAGTACTTC.

This rearrangement joins TRBV19 to TRBJ1-1, with D tentatively TRBD1 (5 bases). The V end was cut by 5 bases, the J end by 10 bases, with 11 bases between. The CDR3 loop spans 11 amino acids. Germline V gene lookup returns CDR1 LNHDA and CDR2 SQIVND (reference sequence). CDR3 nucleotide sequence: TGTGCCAGTAGTGGGGCGGGAAGAGCTTTCTTT. This translates into CASSGAGRAFF.

V gene TRBV5-4 combines with J gene TRBJ1-1, with D possibly TRBD1 on 5 matching bases. The CDR3 contains 15 residues. The ends were cut back, 1 base at V and 1 base at J, with 11 bases in the middle. Germline assignment: CDR1 SGHNT and CDR2 YYREEE (reference sequence). As DNA, the CDR3 is TGTGCCAGCAGCTTGTTGGGGGACCAGAACACTGAAGCTTTCTTT. It yields the protein CASSLLGDQNTEAFF.

This clone appeared a single time. The chain couples TRBV20-1 to TRBJ1-2; D call uncertain. This CDR3 is 11 amino acids long. The germline CDR1 and CDR2 sequences are DFQATT and SNEGSKA (reference sequence). The V end lost 3 bases, the J end lost 6 bases, and 8 bases lay between the germline ends. This CDR3 is CSASKGHGYTF. The CDR3 DNA is TGCAGTGCTAGTAAAGGGCATGGCTACACCTTC.

The rearrangement uses TRBV5-6 and TRBJ2-3; 8 bases map to TRBD1. CDR3 length equals 15 residues. CDR1 and CDR2 (germline): SGHDT, YYEEEE. The junction had 13 bases not matched to a gene; V was cut back by 7 bases and J by 6 bases. DNA for the CDR3: TGTGCCAGCGGGCAGGGGGGCAGGGGGCCGGATACGCAGTATTTT. Its translation: CASGQGGRGPDTQYF.

This chain connects TRBV5-5 to TRBJ2-7; D call uncertain. Germline V gene sequence: CDR1 SGHKS, CDR2 YYEKEE (reference sequence). V lost 0 bases to trimming and J lost 2 bases, with 18 bases between them. This CDR3 contains 17 residues. The CDR3 nucleotides read TGTGCCAGCAGCTTGGTAAGTCTTCGGCAGCTACCCTACGAGCAGTACTTC. It specifies CASSLVSLRQLPYEQYF.

This clone was observed a handful of times. The CDR3 is CASSFALSLGSPGYNEQFF. DNA of the CDR3: TGTGCCAGCAGCTTCGCCCTGTCTTTGGGGTCGCCGGGCTACAATGAGCAGTTCTTC. The chain carries TRBV11-2 and TRBJ2-1; D is unresolved. The V end lost 3 bases, the J end lost 3 bases, and 24 bases lay between the germline ends. This CDR3 has 19 amino acids. From germline, CDR1 is SGHAT and CDR2 FQNNGV.

This clone was seen a handful of times. The genes are TRBV10-2 and TRBJ2-1, with 7 bases identical to TRBD1. Germline lookup yields CDR1 WSHSY and CDR2 SAAADI. V dropped 4 bases and J dropped 4; count of bases not matched to a gene: 7. The CDR3 is 15 residues long. The CDR3 DNA reads as TGCGCCAGCAGTGTTCCGGGACAGAAATACAATGAGCAGTTCTTC. Translated, it gives CASSVPGQKYNEQFF.

This clone was observed once. Since a far larger clone is one base different, this is likely a read error. The V call is TRBV30, the J call TRBJ1-5; the D gene is possibly TRBD1 (5 bases). There are 13 residues in the CDR3. CDR1 and CDR2 from the germline V gene are GTSNPN and SVGIG (reference sequence). The CDR3 spells CAWSVGESQLQHF. CDR3 coding DNA: TGTGCCTGGAGTGTAGGGGAAAGTCAGCTCCAGCATTTT.

The CDR3 spells CASSPRAYSNQPQHF. In DNA, the CDR3 is TGTGCCAGCTCACCACGCGCATATAGCAATCAGCCCCAGCATTTT. V and J are TRBV18 and TRBJ1-5; D call uncertain. From germline, CDR1 is KGHSH and CDR2 LQKENI. V lost 1 base and J 0 bases, leaving 7 bases between the germline ends. The CDR3 totals 15 residues.

V gene TRBV5-5 combines with J gene TRBJ1-4; D gene unclear. The CDR3 covers 16 residues. Germline V gives CDR1 SGHKS, CDR2 YYEKEE (reference sequence). V was clipped by 2 bases and J by 7 bases, with 18 bases between them. As DNA, the CDR3 is TGTGCCAGCAGCTTCGGTTTAGCGAAAGGTGGTGAAAAACTGTTTTTT. Amino acid sequence: CASSFGLAKGGEKLFF.

J is TRBJ2-5 and V is TRBV6-5; possibly TRBD2 for D (6 bases). Per germline, CDR1 MNHEY and CDR2 SVGAGI. CDR3 length: 13 residues. Trimming shortened V by 5 bases and J by 4 bases, and 11 bases separated the two germline ends. DNA of the CDR3: TGTGCCAGCAGTCATCTGGGGGGAGAGACCCAGTACTTC. Translation gives CASSHLGGETQYF.

A single count supports this clone. The chain recombines TRBV19 with TRBJ1-5, with D uncertain. With 7 bases removed from V and 4 bases from J, the gap between germline ends came to 11 bases. Germline-derived CDR1 and CDR2 are LNHDA and SQIVND (reference sequence). This CDR3 comprises 13 residues. As DNA, the CDR3 is TGTGCCAGTACCCCCGTAGTTAATCAGCCCCAGCATTTT. Translating it yields CASTPVVNQPQHF.

The chain employs TRBV11-2 and TRBJ1-2, with D uncertain. Germline V gives CDR1 SGHAT, CDR2 FQNNGV. This CDR3 is 15 amino acids long. V was clipped by 2 bases and J by 0 bases, with 10 bases between them. The CDR3: CASSLRAATNYGYTF. The CDR3 nucleotides read TGTGCCAGCAGCTTAAGAGCGGCTACTAACTATGGCTACACCTTC.

The chain recombines TRBV10-3 with TRBJ2-7, with D perhaps TRBD1 (7 bases). Germline V gene sequence: CDR1 ENHRY, CDR2 SYGVKD. Trimming left V 4 bases short and J 7 bases short, with 20 bases between. The CDR3 is 15 residues long. CDR3 sequence: CAISGGGTDFGEQYF. The CDR3 DNA sequence: TGTGCCATCAGTGGAGGGGGGACAGACTTCGGAGAGCAGTACTTC.

This chain joins TRBV11-2 and TRBJ2-3; either TRBD1 or TRBD2 may supply D (5 bases each). Germline CDR1 reads SGHAT; CDR2 reads FQNNGV. V was clipped by 1 base and J by 2 bases, with 19 bases between them. The CDR3 runs 18 residues. The CDR3 region is CASSLAGTNKGSTDTQYF. CDR3 sequence (DNA): TGTGCCAGCAGCTTAGCGGGGACCAACAAAGGGTCCACAGATACGCAGTATTTT.

This clone was detected once. The chain combines TRBV5-4 with TRBJ2-7, with 7 bases identical to TRBD1. Germline V gives CDR1 SGHNT, CDR2 YYREEE (reference sequence). The CDR3 contains 14 residues. J lost 6 bases, V lost 4 bases, and 10 bases had no gene match. This CDR3 is CASSQGQVSGEQYF. The CDR3 nucleotides are TGTGCCAGCAGCCAAGGACAGGTTAGTGGCGAGCAGTACTTC.

The chain couples TRBV27 to TRBJ2-7, with 7 nucleotides matching TRBD1. After removal of 8 bases from V and 0 bases from J, the junction contained 4 bases not matched to a gene. Per the germline V gene, CDR1 is MNHEY and CDR2 is SMNVEV (reference sequence). The CDR3 extends over 13 amino acids. CDR3 amino acids: CASRDSNSYEQYF. The CDR3 DNA sequence: TGTGCCAGCCGGGACAGTAACTCCTACGAGCAGTACTTC.

The chain carries TRBV7-2 and TRBJ2-1; 7 bases agree with TRBD2. V lost 5 bases and J lost 3; bases outside the gene matches: 4. Germline-derived CDR1 and CDR2 are SGHTA and FQGNSA. CDR3 length: 14 amino acids. This CDR3 is CASSQIAGYNEQFF. For the CDR3, the DNA is TGTGCCAGCAGCCAAATAGCGGGCTACAATGAGCAGTTCTTC. Full variable domain (remainder filled in from reference TRBV7-2 and TRBJ2-1): GAGVSQSPSNKVTEKGKDVELRCDPISGHTALYWYRQSLGQGLEFLIYFQGNSAPDKSGLPSDRFSAERTGGSVSTLTIQRTQQEDSAVYLCASSQIAGYNEQFFGPGTRLTVL.

V and J are TRBV28 and TRBJ1-5; D not certain. Germline CDR1 and CDR2: MDHEN and SYDVKM. There are 15 residues in the CDR3. V shed 7 bases and J shed 0 bases, with 13 bases lying between them. CDR3 sequence (DNA): TGTGCCAGCATAGATAACTTAGATAGCAATCAGCCCCAGCATTTT. Amino acid sequence: CASIDNLDSNQPQHF.

The chain joins TRBV7-6 to TRBJ2-1; 16 bases are shared with TRBD2. CDR1 and CDR2 (germline): SGHVS, FNYEAQ. The CDR3 extends over 18 amino acids. The V gene end was trimmed by 4 bases and the J gene end by 12 bases; junction bases not matched to a gene: 15. The CDR3 DNA sequence: TGTGCCAGCAGCTCCCTCCCTCCCCAGGGACTAGCGGGAGGGCCGCAGTTCTTC. This sequence encodes CASSSLPPQGLAGGPQFF.

This chain links TRBV11-2 with TRBJ2-5; D not resolved. CDR1 is SGHAT, CDR2 FQNNGV, per germline. The germline V and J ends were trimmed by 5 bases and 5 bases, with 12 bases remaining between them. This CDR3 spans 13 amino acids. The CDR3 nucleotides are TGTGCCAGCAGCACCCGGGTAGCCGAGACCCAGTACTTC. This gives the protein CASSTRVAETQYF.